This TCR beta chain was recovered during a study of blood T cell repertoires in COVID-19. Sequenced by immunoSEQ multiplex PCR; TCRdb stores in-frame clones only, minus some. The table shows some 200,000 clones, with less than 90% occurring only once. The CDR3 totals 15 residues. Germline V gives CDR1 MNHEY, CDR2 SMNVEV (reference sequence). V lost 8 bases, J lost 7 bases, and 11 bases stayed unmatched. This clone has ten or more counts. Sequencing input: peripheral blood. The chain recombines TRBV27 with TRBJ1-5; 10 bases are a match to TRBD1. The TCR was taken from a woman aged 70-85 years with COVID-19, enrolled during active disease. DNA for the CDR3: TGTGCCAGCGCACGGGGACAGGGGAGGGAACAGCCCCAGCATTTT. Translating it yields CASARGQGREQPQHF.